This T cell receptor beta chain is from a study of blood T cell dynamics during melanoma immunotherapy. Background on the study: Standard first-line treatment here was pembrolizumab or nivolumab plus ipilimumab in metastatic melanoma.

This CDR3 has 15 residues. V shed 0 bases and J shed 0 bases, with 9 bases lying between them. From germline, CDR1 is SNHLY and CDR2 FYNNEI. Study-wide results and caveats: The study could not tell melanoma-specific clones from general immune activation.

For sorted CD8+ subsets, all extracted DNA was loaded. Repertoires were generated with immunoSEQ multiplex PCR, while TCRdb's copy carries only in-frame clones and drops some. The data contain a few thousand clones, approximately 96% of them seen just once; the ten biggest clones take up 0.5%. Sample time point: week 3, after first cycle of checkpoint inhibitor. Patients with prior systemic cancer treatment, concomitant immunosuppressants, or other active malignancies were excluded. Note on this clone: Its specificity is unknown.

The V and J genes are TRBV2 and TRBJ2-7; no definite D call. The clonotype comes from a human donor with melanoma. This sample comprised effector memory CD8+ T cells from blood, obtained from a patient treated with checkpoint blockade. The CDR3 bases are TGTGCCAGCAGTGAAGCGCCGACGGGCTCCTACGAGCAGTACTTC. Translated: CASSEAPTGSYEQYF.